One and the same sample provided the 9 T cell receptor beta chains below, sequenced in a study of blood T cells in healthy people across ages. PCR was performed a second time for about 6 to 12 cycles using a sample-barcoded 5' primer and a J-beta primer mix. One entry per CDR3 protein results from TCRdb running MiXCR on the 5' RACE reads. The sample consists of some 800,000 distinct CDR3 sequences, 20% to 25% of them appearing once. This sample was also put to use in a study of T cells of mothers and their children.

Material: blood. These receptors all stem from a boy aged 5 to 17 in good health.

The V gene is TRBV6-5, the J gene TRBJ1-6; tentative D call: TRBD1 (6 bases). Germline loops: CDR1 MNHEY, CDR2 SVGAGI. Trimming took off 0 bases at V and 3 bases at J, with 12 bases between the two ends. This CDR3 comprises 17 residues. CDR3 coding DNA: TGTGCCAGCAGTTACTCATGGAGGGGGGGCTATAATTCACCCCTCCACTTT. Translation gives CASSYSWRGGYNSPLHF.

The sample holds many counts of this clonotype. The V call is TRBV6-2 or TRBV6-3, the J call TRBJ2-2; 13 nucleotides match TRBD2. V lost 4 bases to trimming and J lost 1 base; unmatched junction nucleotides: 6. The germline V gene encodes CDR1 MNHEY and CDR2 SVGEGT. The CDR3 sequence is 18 residues long. The CDR3 protein is CASSSGLAGWLNTGELFF. The CDR3 DNA is TGTGCCAGCAGTTCGGGACTAGCGGGATGGTTGAACACCGGGGAGCTGTTTTTT.

This clonotype was seen a few times. The chain has TRBV29-1 and TRBJ1-2; TRBD1 is a possible D gene (5 bases). V was pared by 6 bases and J by 0 bases, with 11 bases between. Germline V CDR1 and CDR2: SQVTM, ANQGSEA. The CDR3 is made up of 13 amino acids. As DNA, the CDR3 is TGCAGCGTGCATGGGACTACTAACTATGGCTACACCTTC. This sequence encodes CSVHGTTNYGYTF.

This clonotype was observed at least ten times. V usage is TRBV11-2 and J usage is TRBJ2-7; 14 nucleotides agree with TRBD2. This CDR3 has 15 amino acids. Per germline, CDR1 SGHAT and CDR2 FQNNGV. V was clipped by 4 bases and J by 4 bases; unmatched bases: 3. The CDR3 DNA sequence: TGTGCCAGCAGCTCCGGACTAGCGGGGGGTTACGAGCAGTACTTC. Amino acids: CASSSGLAGGYEQYF.

This clonotype was observed a handful of times. This chain links TRBV7-2 with TRBJ2-5; 11 bases agree with TRBD2. This CDR3 has 16 residues. Germline loops: CDR1 SGHTA, CDR2 FQGNSA. Germline trimming cut 1 base from V and 2 bases from J; bases unmatched to any gene: 3. The CDR3 DNA reads TGTGCCAGCAGCTTAGGGGGACTAGCGGTACAAGAGACCCAGTACTTC. The encoded protein is CASSLGGLAVQETQYF.

This clonotype has a handful of counts. The V gene is TRBV12-3 or TRBV12-4, the J gene TRBJ2-1, with TRBD2 identical over 15 bases. There are 17 residues in the CDR3. V lost 2 bases and J lost 8; bases outside the gene matches: 7. The CDR3 coding sequence is TGTGCCAGCAGTTTATTAGGGACTAGCGGGAGGAGGGATGAGCAGTTCTTC. Amino acid sequence: CASSLLGTSGRRDEQFF.

This chain uses TRBV19 with TRBJ2-3; tentatively, D is TRBD2 (6 bases). V gave up 3 bases and J gave up 3 bases, with 10 bases separating them. This CDR3 is built from 14 residues. CDR1 and CDR2 (germline): LNHDA, SQIVND (reference sequence). The CDR3 sequence is CASSMDYRTDTQYF. The CDR3 DNA is TGTGCCAGTAGTATGGACTACAGAACAGATACGCAGTATTTT.

Ten or more counts support this clonotype. The CDR3 is CSGLLGETQYF. The CDR3 DNA reads TGCAGCGGGTTGTTGGGAGAGACCCAGTACTTC. The chain recombines TRBV29-1 with TRBJ2-5; D ambiguous. The CDR3 sequence is 11 residues long. V gave up 7 bases and J gave up 4 bases, with 10 bases separating them. Germline V gene sequence: CDR1 SQVTM, CDR2 ANQGSEA. Filled out from reference TRBV29-1 and TRBJ2-5, the complete variable domain reads SAVISQKPSRDICQRGTSLTIQCQVDSQVTMMFWYRQQPGQSLTLIATANQGSEATYESGFVIDKFPISRPNLTFSTLTVSNMSPEDSSIYLCSGLLGETQYFGPGTRLLVL.

This clonotype was found a few times. The chain joins TRBV4-3 to TRBJ1-4; D is uncertain. The germline V gene encodes CDR1 LGHNA and CDR2 YSLEER. The length of the CDR3 is 17 residues. Trimming took off 0 bases at V and 10 bases at J, with 21 bases between the two ends. The CDR3 here is CASSQDLVYMVDGKLFF. CDR3 sequence (DNA): TGCGCCAGCAGCCAAGATCTGGTTTATATGGTGGATGGAAAACTGTTTTTT.